This T cell receptor beta chain was identified during a study of persistence of HIV-infected CD4 T cells. Germline CDR1 MNHEY, CDR2 SMNVEV (reference sequence). V dropped 8 bases and J dropped 2 bases, with 16 bases sitting between them. CDR3 length: 14 amino acids. Cells were stimulated with overlapping HIV-1 Gag 15-mer peptides. Sorted nonresponding memory CD4+ T cells were CD40L-negative, CD69-negative, CD45RO-high. Notes on this clone: Its antigen remains unknown.

Sequencing used immunoSEQ version 4 in survey mode. Using immunoSEQ multiplex PCR, the repertoire was profiled, and TCRdb retains in-frame clones only, with some absent. This table holds around 60,000 clones, roughly 77% found once. J is TRBJ2-7 and V is TRBV27, with a possible D match to TRBD2 (5 bases). The sequence derives from an adult man with HIV who was CMV-seropositive. This specimen consisted of CD4+ T cells sorted from PBMCs after approximately 19-hour stimulation, obtained from a patient who received antiretroviral therapy. The CDR3 bases are TGTGCCAGCCGGCCGGGCCTGAGGGCCTACGAGCAGTACTTC. It yields the protein CASRPGLRAYEQYF.